This is a list of T cell receptor beta chains from one sample in a study of shared clonotypes between healthy human individuals. Sequencing was performed with immunoSEQ multiplex PCR; in TCRdb, only in-frame clones are kept and a portion is missing. The sample holds about a million clones, around 80% seen once. The sequencing input was memory CD4+ T cells sorted from blood. The source is a man between 18 and 29 years old in good health. CDR3s include the opening cysteine and the closing phenylalanine or tryptophan. The D gene is left open where the match is weak. Clone size appears in some rows only: once, few, many, or a class for an expanded clone.

size,V,D,J,CDR3,DNA
few,TRBV2,NA,TRBJ1-2,CASSKGPGGYTF,TGTGCCAGCAGTAAGGGCCCGGGGGGCTACACCTTC
NA,TRBV19,NA,TRBJ1-4,CASTQQATRQVEVGKLFF,TGTGCCAGTACCCAACAGGCTACTCGTCAGGTGGAGGTGGGAAAACTGTTTTTT
NA,TRBV7-2,TRBD1,TRBJ1-2,CASSFPDRGSANYGYTF,TGTGCCAGCAGCTTTCCAGACAGGGGGAGTGCTAACTATGGCTACACCTTC
NA,TRBV4-2,NA,TRBJ2-7,CASSQDAADRYEQYF,TGTGCCAGCAGCCAAGATGCCGCGGACCGATACGAGCAGTACTTC
NA,TRBV4-3,NA,TRBJ2-3,CASSQAPGLTDTQYF,TGCGCCAGCAGCCAAGCTCCAGGGTTGACAGATACGCAGTATTTT
many,TRBV19,TRBD2,TRBJ2-5,CASSRLAGVQETQYF,TGTGCCAGTAGTAGGCTAGCGGGAGTACAAGAGACCCAGTACTTC
NA,TRBV7-8,NA,TRBJ2-7,CASSTYRESSYEQYF,TGTGCCAGCAGCACTTACAGGGAGAGCTCCTACGAGCAGTACTTC
once,TRBV21-1,NA,TRBJ2-7,CASSKRLAGTYEQYF,TGTGCCAGCAGCAAAAGGCTAGCGGGGACCTACGAGCAGTACTTC
NA,TRBV30,TRBD1,TRBJ1-1,CAWRRQGPTEAFF,TGTGCCTGGAGAAGACAGGGGCCCACTGAAGCTTTCTTT
NA,TRBV6-5,TRBD2,TRBJ2-7,CASRAGTSGTYEQYF,TGTGCCAGCAGGGCCGGGACTAGCGGGACGTACGAGCAGTACTTC
many,TRBV4-1,NA,TRBJ2-7,CASSPAYSRDEQYF,TGCGCCAGCAGCCCCGCGTACTCTAGGGACGAGCAGTACTTC
NA,TRBV7-9,NA,TRBJ1-1,CASSFRDNTEAFF,TGTGCCAGCAGCTTCAGGGACAACACTGAAGCTTTCTTT
NA,TRBV6-6,NA,TRBJ1-5,CASRVDGRNQPQHF,TGTGCCAGCAGGGTCGACGGACGCAATCAGCCCCAGCATTTT
NA,TRBV21-1,NA,TRBJ1-4,CASSNFDRVSREKLFF,TGTGCCAGCAGCAACTTCGACAGGGTCTCTCGGGAAAAACTGTTTTTT
NA,TRBV5-6,NA,TRBJ1-3,CASSSYSGNTIYF,TGTGCCAGCAGCTCATACTCTGGAAACACCATATATTTT
many,TRBV30,TRBD1,TRBJ2-3,CAWSVFMDRGKNTQYF,TGTGCCTGGAGTGTATTCATGGACAGGGGTAAAAATACGCAGTATTTT
NA,TRBV11-2,TRBD2,TRBJ2-1,CASSPVSGPALNEQFF,TGTGCCAGCAGCCCCGTTAGCGGGCCGGCCCTCAATGAGCAGTTCTTC
few,TRBV7-9,NA,TRBJ2-1,CASSLYSPGSYNEQFF,TGTGCCAGCAGCTTATACTCTCCTGGCTCCTACAATGAGCAGTTCTTC
NA,TRBV11-2,NA,TRBJ2-6,CASSLLGTSGANVLTF,TGTGCCAGCAGCTTATTAGGTACTTCTGGGGCCAACGTCCTGACTTTC
NA,TRBV28,NA,TRBJ2-7,CASRPSRHGLSYEQYF,TGTGCCAGCAGGCCTTCGAGGCACGGACTCTCCTACGAGCAGTACTTC
NA,TRBV30,TRBD1,TRBJ1-5,CAWSAGGSNQPQHF,TGTGCCTGGAGTGCAGGGGGAAGCAATCAGCCCCAGCATTTT
few,TRBV5-1,NA,TRBJ1-1,CASSRTNTEAFF,TGCGCCAGCAGCAGGACCAACACTGAAGCTTTCTTT
NA,TRBV6-1,TRBD1,TRBJ1-6,CASSDVRAGGTLHSPLHF,TGTGCCAGCAGTGACGTGAGGGCAGGGGGGACCCTTCATTCACCCCTCCACTTT
NA,TRBV10-3,TRBD1,TRBJ1-2,CATGTGVDSNYGYTF,TGTGCCACCGGGACAGGGGTTGATTCTAACTATGGCTACACCTTC
NA,TRBV5-1,TRBD1,TRBJ1-1,CASSPGQGSNTEAFF,TGCGCCAGCAGCCCGGGACAGGGTTCGAACACTGAAGCTTTCTTT
once,TRBV29-1,NA,TRBJ1-2,CSVEARQVFNGYTF,TGCAGCGTTGAAGCCCGGCAGGTCTTTAATGGCTACACCTTC
NA,TRBV9,NA,TRBJ1-4,CASSVALTGPDEKLFF,TGTGCCAGCAGCGTAGCGCTCACAGGGCCCGATGAAAAACTGTTTTTT
many,TRBV19,NA,TRBJ1-6,CASSIAYRQSGNSPLHF,TGTGCCAGTAGTATAGCTTACAGGCAGTCGGGTAATTCACCCCTCCACTTT
NA,TRBV27,NA,TRBJ1-1,CASRTYGTPNTEAFF,TGTGCCAGCAGGACATACGGGACACCGAACACTGAAGCTTTCTTT
NA,TRBV14,NA,TRBJ2-5,CASSQDSFRGLGETQYF,TGTGCCAGCAGCCAGGACAGCTTTAGGGGTCTAGGAGAGACCCAGTACTTC
NA,TRBV18,NA,TRBJ1-6,CASSPTSGRGEGSPLHF,TGTGCCAGCTCCCCTACCTCTGGCCGGGGAGAAGGTTCACCCCTCCACTTT
NA,TRBV2,NA,TRBJ2-6,CASGAGLTGANVLTF,TGTGCCAGCGGAGCAGGGTTAACTGGGGCCAACGTCCTGACTTTC
few,TRBV30,TRBD1,TRBJ1-5,CAWSGTAEQPQHF,TGTGCCTGGAGCGGGACAGCGGAGCAGCCCCAGCATTTT
NA,TRBV29-1,NA,TRBJ2-5,CSASDIKQETQYF,TGCAGCGCATCGGATATAAAGCAAGAGACCCAGTACTTC
NA,TRBV2,NA,TRBJ2-7,CAIEGVGRAYEQYF,TGTGCCATTGAAGGCGTGGGAAGGGCCTACGAGCAGTACTTC
NA,TRBV4-1,NA,TRBJ1-1,CASSQGREGITEAFF,TGCGCCAGCAGCCAAGGGAGGGAGGGGATCACTGAAGCTTTCTTT
NA,TRBV5-4,TRBD1,TRBJ1-1,CASSLQGRVAFF,TGTGCCAGCAGCCTACAGGGGAGGGTCGCTTTCTTT
once,TRBV6-5,NA,TRBJ1-2,CASNLGPGWGYTF,TGTGCCAGCAACCTGGGACCGGGCTGGGGCTACACCTTC
few,TRBV10-1,NA,TRBJ1-1,CASSRTMNTEAFF,TGCGCCAGCAGTCGGACCATGAACACTGAAGCTTTCTTT
NA,TRBV7-2,NA,TRBJ2-3,CASSFVGSRPDTQYF,TGTGCCAGCAGCTTCGTGGGATCCAGGCCAGATACGCAGTATTTT
NA,TRBV9,NA,TRBJ2-5,CASSVAAGPQETQYF,TGTGCCAGCAGCGTAGCTGCGGGACCCCAAGAGACCCAGTACTTC
NA,TRBV7-9,NA,TRBJ2-7,CASSLGISSYEQYF,TGTGCCAGCAGCTTAGGAATCAGCTCCTACGAGCAGTACTTC
NA,TRBV19,NA,TRBJ1-3,CASSHILQGAGNTIYF,TGTGCCAGTAGTCACATCCTACAGGGAGCTGGAAACACCATATATTTT
NA,TRBV5-6,NA,TRBJ2-3,CASSVAGKGTDTQYF,TGTGCCAGCAGCGTAGCAGGGAAGGGCACAGATACGCAGTATTTT
NA,TRBV5-1,TRBD1,TRBJ1-5,CASSLEGANQPQHF,TGCGCCAGCAGCTTAGAGGGGGCCAATCAGCCCCAGCATTTT
NA,TRBV4-1,TRBD1,TRBJ2-7,CASRELRDRGYEQYF,TGCGCCAGCAGGGAACTCCGGGACAGGGGCTACGAGCAGTACTTC
NA,TRBV21-1,NA,TRBJ2-1,CASSKGDQGLYNEQFF,TGTGCCAGCAGCAAAGGTGACCAGGGATTGTACAATGAGCAGTTCTTC
NA,TRBV10-3,NA,TRBJ2-5,CAISETNRETQYF,TGTGCCATCAGTGAGACTAATCGAGAGACCCAGTACTTC
few,TRBV5-1,NA,TRBJ1-5,CASPRISGSNQPQHF,TGCGCCAGCCCCCGCATAAGTGGGAGTAATCAGCCCCAGCATTTT
NA,TRBV5-1,NA,TRBJ2-3,CASSLESGTTDTQYF,TGCGCCAGCAGCTTGGAGTCAGGGACCACAGATACGCAGTATTTT